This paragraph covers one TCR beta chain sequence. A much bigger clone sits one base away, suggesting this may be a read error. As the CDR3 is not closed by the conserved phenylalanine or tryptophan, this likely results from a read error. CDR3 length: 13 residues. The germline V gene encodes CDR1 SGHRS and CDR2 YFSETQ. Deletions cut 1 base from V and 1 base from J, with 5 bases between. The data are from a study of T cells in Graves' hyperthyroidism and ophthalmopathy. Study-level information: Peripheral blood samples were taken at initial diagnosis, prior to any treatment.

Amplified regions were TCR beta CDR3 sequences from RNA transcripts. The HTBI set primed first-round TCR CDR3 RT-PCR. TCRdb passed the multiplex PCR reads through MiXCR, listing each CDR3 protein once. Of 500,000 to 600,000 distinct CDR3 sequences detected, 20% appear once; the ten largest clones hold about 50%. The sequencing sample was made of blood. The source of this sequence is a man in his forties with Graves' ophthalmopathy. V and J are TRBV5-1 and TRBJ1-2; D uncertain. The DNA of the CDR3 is TGCGCCAGCAGCTTGAGTGTTAACTATGGCTACACCCTC. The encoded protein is CASSLSVNYGYTL.